A single sample is the source of the 8 T cell receptor beta chains below, sequenced in a study of beta chain features in type 1 diabetes listed by TCRdb under 2018. Library creation used the immunoSEQ multiplex PCR assay. All of the isolated RNA was reverse transcribed with the High Capacity cDNA Reverse Transcription Kit, so expressed TCRB transcripts were sequenced. The table comes from immuneACCESS by way of TCRdb, which keeps in-frame sequences with V and J called. Part of the clones is missing from these tables; in studies checked, under half for an unresolved V gene and the rest for unknown reasons. The table for this sample lists roughly 150,000 clones; over 8.5% of them were counted only once. In total, the top ten clones hold 2% to 2.5% of the sample. Sequenced sample: central memory CD4+ T cells from blood. Receptors originate from a young man in good health.

This clone was picked up a small number of times. The gene calls are TRBV4-2 and TRBJ2-1, with TRBD1 matching 11 bases. V trimming: 4 bases; J trimming: 6 bases; junction bases outside the gene matches: 2. This CDR3 spans 14 amino acids. Germline V lookup: CDR1 LGHNA, CDR2 YNFKEQ. The CDR3 reads CASSRGQGGNEQFF. The CDR3 coding sequence is TGTGCCAGCAGCCGGGGACAGGGGGGCAATGAGCAGTTCTTC.

The chain employs TRBV14 and TRBJ1-6; D might be TRBD1 (5 bases). V was shortened by 6 bases and J by 9 bases, with 18 bases between the two germline ends. Per germline, CDR1 SGHDN and CDR2 FVKESK. The CDR3 sequence is 15 residues long. The CDR3 DNA sequence: TGTGCCAGCAGACCTTCTCTCGGGGGGGGTTCACCCCTCCACTTT. Encoded protein: CASRPSLGGGSPLHF.

The gene calls are TRBV28 and TRBJ1-2, with 9 bases fitting TRBD1. This CDR3 spans 17 amino acids. After removal of 3 bases from V and 4 bases from J, the junction contained 12 bases not matched to a gene. The V gene's germline CDR1 is MDHEN and CDR2 SYDVKM. CDR3 amino acids: CASSFPYGQGSLYGYTF. As DNA, the CDR3 is TGTGCCAGCAGTTTCCCATATGGACAGGGGTCTCTCTATGGCTACACCTTC.

The table lists this clone with many counts. The gene calls are TRBV4-1 and TRBJ2-1; D remains unclear. V shed 2 bases and J shed 6 bases, with 11 bases lying between them. The germline CDR1 and CDR2 sequences are MGHRA and YSYEKL. The CDR3 totals 14 residues. The DNA of the CDR3 is TGCGCCAGCAGCCAAATGAGTCAAGGCAATGAGCAGTTCTTC. Translating gives CASSQMSQGNEQFF.

As for this clone: This specimen includes other DNA sequences encoding the same CDR3. The V call is TRBV15, the J call TRBJ2-7; D call uncertain. Germline V gene sequence: CDR1 LNHNV, CDR2 YYDKDF (reference sequence). V was shortened by 0 bases and J by 4 bases, with 7 bases between the two germline ends. The CDR3 covers 13 residues. Here the CDR3 DNA reads TGTGCCACCAGCAGAGATCTCGGTTACGAGCAGTACTTC. Translation gives CATSRDLGYEQYF.

This clone has a handful of counts. V gene TRBV7-9 combines with J gene TRBJ1-4; no firm D call. With 1 base removed from V and 14 bases from J, the gap between germline ends came to 11 bases. Germline V gene data show CDR1 as SEHNR and CDR2 as FQNEAQ (reference sequence). This CDR3 region has 12 residues. The CDR3 coding sequence is TGTGCCAGCAGCTTAGAAGTGGGTGTTCTGTTTTTT. It is translated as CASSLEVGVLFF.

This clone was seen ten or more times. The CDR3 end shows no conserved phenylalanine or tryptophan, and so a read error is likely. The DNA is omitted, as the CDR3 cannot be located on it reliably, and the CDR3 follows TCRdb's listing. The rearrangement links TRBV6-5 to TRBJ2-7; the table's TRBD2 call for D was not verified on the DNA. The CDR3 is 14 amino acids in total, end residues counted. The germline V gene has CDR1 MNHEY and CDR2 SVGAGI. The CDR3 loop is CASSTGTSKAPWVI.

The gene calls are TRBV28 and TRBJ1-2; unclear D gene. Per germline, CDR1 MDHEN and CDR2 SYDVKM. The V gene lost 2 bases and the J gene lost 3 bases, with 7 bases spanning the gap. This CDR3 has 13 residues. DNA for the CDR3: TGTGCCAGCAGTTTAGGAGGTGACTATGGCTACACCTTC. This sequence encodes CASSLGGDYGYTF.